This TCR beta chain comes out of a study of cytomegalovirus exposure and HLA in healthy donors. Whole-study results and caveats: Within the data, a cluster of highly shared sequence variants was likely a sequencing artifact.

A remark on this clone: Its antigen remains unidentified.

Primers: 60 Vbeta forward and 13 Jbeta reverse. In the authors' workflow: There were 80 million or so unique TCR beta chains by a later count, and some 11 million of them were shared. Libraries were prepared by immunoSEQ multiplex PCR; TCRdb keeps only in-frame clonotypes and omits some of them. That table furnishes V, J and clone size, whereas the DNA furnished D and trimming. Of some 160,000 clones in the sample, roughly 78% were seen once. This CDR3 has 16 amino acids. Trimming stripped 4 bases from V and 1 base from J, with 14 bases between. CDR1 is MNHNS, CDR2 SASEGT, per germline. The sequenced material came from PBMCs. This clonotype was obtained from a woman in her 40s in good health and CMV-seronegative. The chain carries TRBV6-1 and TRBJ1-5, with unresolved D. CDR3 nucleotides: TGTGCCAGCAGTGTGGTTTTGGCGGGAAGCAATCAGCCCCAGCATTTT. As protein: CASSVVLAGSNQPQHF.